The present T cell receptor beta chain was sequenced within a study of human T cells and chemical hapten exposure. TCRdb reprocessed the RACE reads via MiXCR and lists one record per CDR3 protein. Of approximately 400,000 distinct CDR3 sequences in the sample, approximately 5.1% were seen once. The V and J ends lost 7 bases and 7 bases respectively, with 14 bases between them. Germline V CDR1 and CDR2: SQVTM, ANQGSEA. The CDR3 totals 12 residues. Described time point: pre-sensitization, week 0. Treatment in this sample: therapeutic diphenylcyclopropenone sensitization with weekly scalp DPC. Those who donated were patients with alopecia, 18 to 70 years of age, and suitable for DPC. Study results and caveats: Counts of expanded TCRs (at PT1) showed a positive correlation with patch test score.

In its sample, this clonotype was seen many times. Its antigen remains unknown. The specimen was whole blood, collected in connection with sensitization to the hapten diphenylcyclopropenone (DPC). This TCR was recovered from a woman aged 50 to 60 with alopecia areata. Some clones in this sample may be carry-over from other donors' samples. The chain is built from TRBV29-1 and TRBJ2-1; D call uncertain. The CDR3 reads CSATLGENEQFF. The CDR3 DNA sequence: TGCAGCGCTACCCTTGGTGAAAATGAGCAGTTCTTC.